The 25 T cell receptor beta chains below all came from one sample that was sequenced in a study of OX40 agonist ivuxolimab in advanced cancers. Libraries were prepared by immunoSEQ multiplex PCR; TCRdb keeps only in-frame clonotypes and omits some of them. This table holds 46,000 or so clones, approximately 80% found once. The sample in question was CD4+ or CD8+ T cells sorted from blood, obtained in a trial of the OX40 agonist ivuxolimab. These receptors all stem from an adult with an advanced solid tumor such as melanoma, head and neck, liver or kidney cancer.

The chain couples TRBV6-5 to TRBJ2-7; 8 positions agree with TRBD1. This CDR3 spans 15 amino acids. V gave up 0 bases and J gave up 4 bases; unmatched junction bases: 5. Germline V gene sequence: CDR1 MNHEY, CDR2 SVGAGI. CDR3 sequence: CASSYSGQEPYEQYF. CDR3 bases: TGTGCCAGCAGTTACTCGGGACAGGAGCCTTACGAGCAGTACTTC.

This clone was detected a few times. This chain joins TRBV5-1 and TRBJ2-5; the D gene is possibly TRBD2 (6 bases). CDR1 and CDR2 (germline): SGHRS, YFSETQ. CDR3 size: 14 residues. V was shortened by 0 bases and J by 6 bases, with 12 bases between the two germline ends. CDR3 residues: CASSLGHGSKTQYF. The CDR3 DNA reads TGCGCCAGCAGCTTGGGTCACGGGAGTAAGACCCAGTACTTC. The variable domain in full, completed from reference TRBV5-1 and TRBJ2-5, reads KAGVTQTPRYLIKTRGQQVTLSCSPISGHRSVSWYQQTPGQGLQFLFEYFSETQRNKGNFPGRFSGRQFSNSRSEMNVSTLELGDSALYLCASSLGHGSKTQYFGPGTRLLVL.

This chain joins TRBV7-3 and TRBJ2-3; 10 positions agree with TRBD2. The CDR3 consists of 17 residues. Trimming at V came to 2 bases and at J to 0 bases, leaving 5 bases not matched to a gene. CDR1 and CDR2 from the germline V gene are SGHTA and FQGTGA. CDR3 sequence (DNA): TGTGCCAGCAGCTTATTTCCTAGCGGGAGAAGCACAGATACGCAGTATTTT. Translation gives CASSLFPSGRSTDTQYF.

This clone was observed a few times. This chain uses TRBV14 with TRBJ2-1, with 10 bases fitting TRBD2. Germline CDR1 SGHDN, CDR2 FVKESK. The V segment lost 0 bases and the J segment 8 bases; nucleotides outside the gene matches: 22. CDR3 length: 21 amino acids. The CDR3 here is CASSQDFQGRVASGSKYEQFF. The CDR3 nucleotides read TGTGCCAGCAGCCAAGATTTCCAGGGGAGAGTGGCTAGCGGGAGTAAGTATGAGCAGTTCTTC.

This clone was picked up a small number of times. The chain uses TRBV5-5 and TRBJ2-5, with D perhaps matching TRBD1 (5 bases). This CDR3 is built from 14 residues. From germline, CDR1 is SGHKS and CDR2 YYEKEE (reference sequence). Trimming removed 4 bases at V and 2 bases at J, with 12 bases between. CDR3 DNA sequence: TGTGCCAGCAGCCCGCGGCAGGGACAAGAGACCCAGTACTTC. Protein sequence: CASSPRQGQETQYF.

The V gene is TRBV7-3, the J gene TRBJ2-1, with 14 nucleotides matching TRBD2. V lost 5 bases, J lost 8 bases, and 5 bases stayed unmatched. The CDR3 has 15 amino acids. CDR1 is SGHTA, CDR2 FQGTGA, per germline. CDR3 residues: CASSVGTSGSHEQFF. Here the CDR3 DNA reads TGTGCCAGCAGCGTCGGGACTAGCGGGAGTCATGAGCAGTTCTTC.

This chain connects TRBV5-1 to TRBJ1-5; weak D call: TRBD1 (5 bases). The V and J ends lost 4 bases and 4 bases respectively, with 12 bases between them. This CDR3 comprises 14 residues. Germline CDR1 is SGHRS and CDR2 is YFSETQ. The chain's CDR3 is CASSPDSANQPQHF. The CDR3 region has the DNA TGCGCCAGCAGCCCAGACAGCGCTAATCAGCCCCAGCATTTT.

The genes are TRBV2 and TRBJ1-1; 8 bases map to TRBD1. V dropped 10 bases and J dropped 4; count of bases not matched to a gene: 8. The CDR3 extends over 13 amino acids. Germline CDR1 SNHLY, CDR2 FYNNEI. The CDR3 here is CATDRGEGTEAFF. For the CDR3, the DNA is TGTGCCACTGACAGGGGAGAGGGCACTGAAGCTTTCTTT.

The J gene is TRBJ2-7, the V gene TRBV9, with TRBD1 matching 11 bases. The V segment lost 3 bases and the J segment 0 bases; nucleotides outside the gene matches: 2. The CDR3 contains 15 residues. Germline CDR1 SGDLS, CDR2 YYNGEE. CDR3 nucleotides: TGTGCCAGCAGCGCCGGGACAGGGGGCTCCTACGAGCAGTACTTC. This gives the protein CASSAGTGGSYEQYF.

The chain combines TRBV30 with TRBJ1-1, with 10 bases fitting TRBD1. The CDR3 runs 10 residues. V was clipped by 5 bases and J by 10 bases; unmatched bases: 1. CDR1 is GTSNPN and CDR2 is SVGIG in the germline V gene (reference sequence). In DNA, the CDR3 is TGTGCCTGGGACAGGGGGCGAGCTTTCTTT. This sequence encodes CAWDRGRAFF.

The genes are TRBV6-5 and TRBJ1-3; D remains unclear. CDR3 length: 15 residues. The germline V and J ends were trimmed by 10 bases and 0 bases, with 16 bases remaining between them. The V gene's germline CDR1 is MNHEY and CDR2 SVGAGI. In DNA form, the CDR3 reads TGTGCCACCCTCTTAGGAGGTTTCTCTGGAAACACCATATATTTT. This sequence encodes CATLLGGFSGNTIYF.

The V call is TRBV10-3, the J call TRBJ2-3; 10 bases match TRBD2. The junction had 3 bases not matched to a gene; V was cut back by 11 bases and J by 1 base. CDR1 and CDR2 from the germline V gene are ENHRY and SYGVKD. The CDR3 is 13 residues long. The CDR3, as DNA: TGTGCCTCTGGGACTAGCGGCACAGATACGCAGTATTTT. Translated, it gives CASGTSGTDTQYF.

The rearrangement links TRBV28 to TRBJ2-6; perhaps TRBD2 as D (6 bases). The V gene's germline CDR1 is MDHEN and CDR2 SYDVKM. Trimming stripped 3 bases from V and 0 bases from J, with 9 bases between. CDR3 size: 16 residues. CDR3 sequence (DNA): TGTGCCAGCAGTTTGTCCGGGGGCTCTGGGGCCAACGTCCTGACTTTC. Translating it yields CASSLSGGSGANVLTF.

The chain has TRBV11-2 and TRBJ1-6; 7 nucleotides match TRBD1. CDR3 size: 15 residues. The V gene end was trimmed by 6 bases and the J gene end by 9 bases; junction bases not matched to a gene: 11. Germline V CDR1 and CDR2: SGHAT, FQNNGV. The CDR3 DNA sequence: TGTGCCAGCAGATCGTTGACAGGGCGAAGTTCACCCCTCCACTTT. It is translated as CASRSLTGRSSPLHF.

The gene calls are TRBV29-1 and TRBJ2-1; the D gene is possibly TRBD2 (6 bases). The V end was cut by 5 bases, the J end by 6 bases, with 17 bases between. Germline V gene sequence: CDR1 SQVTM, CDR2 ANQGSEA. The CDR3 has 14 residues. The CDR3 bases are TGCAGCGTTACCGGAGGGGCGGGAAGCAATGAGCAGTTCTTC. Residues: CSVTGGAGSNEQFF.

The chain carries TRBV2 and TRBJ2-7; TRBD2 matches at 9 bases. J was trimmed by 1 base and V by 6 bases; bases with no gene match: 10. Germline values: CDR1 SNHLY, CDR2 FYNNEI. This CDR3 comprises 16 residues. The CDR3 here is CASRGISGSLSYEQYF. In nucleotides, the CDR3 is TGTGCCAGCAGAGGGATTAGCGGGAGCCTTTCCTACGAGCAGTACTTC.

The chain recombines TRBV15 with TRBJ1-1; D call uncertain. The V end was cut by 0 bases, the J end by 0 bases, with 8 bases between. Looked up from germline, CDR1 is LNHNV and CDR2 is YYDKDF (reference sequence). The CDR3 totals 15 residues. This chain's CDR3 is CATSRDHGMNTEAFF. In nucleotides, the CDR3 is TGTGCCACCAGCAGAGATCACGGGATGAACACTGAAGCTTTCTTT.

Only one count was recorded for this clone. The genes are TRBV5-5 and TRBJ2-5, with D unresolved. In germline, CDR1 is SGHKS, CDR2 YYEKEE (reference sequence). With 4 bases removed from V and 1 base from J, the gap between germline ends came to 11 bases. The CDR3 sequence is 14 residues long. The CDR3 coding sequence is TGTGCCAGCAGCCCCTGGACGGTCCAAGAGACCCAGTACTTC. Protein sequence: CASSPWTVQETQYF. Variable domain in full (rest from reference TRBV5-5 and TRBJ2-5): DAGVTQSPTHLIKTRGQQVTLRCSPISGHKSVSWYQQVLGQGPQFIFQYYEKEERGRGNFPDRFSARQFPNYSSELNVNALLLGDSALYLCASSPWTVQETQYFGPGTRLLVL.

J is TRBJ2-2 and V is TRBV5-4, with a tentative D call TRBD1 (6 bases). Trimming removed 4 bases from V and 16 bases from J, with 20 bases in between. CDR3 length equals 13 residues. Germline assignment: CDR1 SGHNT and CDR2 YYREEE (reference sequence). The CDR3 protein is CASSQTTGAIGFF. The DNA of the CDR3 is TGTGCCAGCAGCCAAACGACAGGCGCAATTGGGTTTTTT.

The rearrangement uses TRBV5-7 and TRBJ1-5; TRBD1 aligns across 7 bases. TRBV5-7 is noted as an ORF with a role that remains uncertain. CDR3 length: 15 amino acids. V lost 4 bases to trimming and J lost 4 bases; unmatched junction nucleotides: 8. Here the CDR3 DNA reads TGTGCCAGCAGCCCCACAGGGGATTTAAATCAGCCCCAGCATTTT. This sequence encodes CASSPTGDLNQPQHF.

The chain combines TRBV7-9 with TRBJ1-5, with D perhaps matching TRBD1 (6 bases). The germline CDR1 and CDR2 sequences are SEHNR and FQNEAQ (reference sequence). V gave up 5 bases and J gave up 3 bases, with 14 bases separating them. This CDR3 contains 15 residues. CDR3 coding DNA: TGTGCCAGCAGCGCAGGGGACTATAACAATCAGCCCCAGCATTTT. As protein: CASSAGDYNNQPQHF.

In this sample, this clone turned up once. The gene calls are TRBV18 and TRBJ2-2; 11 nucleotides align to TRBD2. Trimming at V came to 4 bases and at J to 7 bases, leaving 8 bases not matched to a gene. Germline assignment: CDR1 KGHSH and CDR2 LQKENI. CDR3 size: 16 residues. The CDR3 nucleotides read TGTGCCAGCTCACTGGGGACTAGCGGAAGCGGCGGGGAGCTGTTTTTT. This encodes CASSLGTSGSGGELFF. The whole variable domain, filled in from reference TRBV18 and TRBJ2-2, reads NAGVMQNPRHLVRRRGQEARLRCSPMKGHSHVYWYRQLPEEGLKFMVYLQKENIIDESGMPKERFSAEFPKEGPSILRIQQVVRGDSAAYFCASSLGTSGSGGELFFGEGSRLTVL.

This sequence joins TRBV28 and TRBJ1-3; 7 bases fit TRBD1. Germline loops: CDR1 MDHEN, CDR2 SYDVKM. Trimming removed 4 bases from V and 3 bases from J; junction bases left unmatched: 6. The CDR3 is 15 residues long. The CDR3 DNA sequence: TGTGCCAGCAGTTCTGGACAGGTGATTGGAAACACCATATATTTT. Amino acids: CASSSGQVIGNTIYF.

The chain recombines TRBV28 with TRBJ2-7, with D possibly matching TRBD1 (5 bases). CDR1 is MDHEN, CDR2 SYDVKM, per germline. Trimming took off 6 bases at V and 5 bases at J, with 20 bases between the two ends. The CDR3 extends over 15 amino acids. The CDR3 sequence: CASSTSGQGLHEQYF. The CDR3 nucleotides are TGTGCCAGCAGCACCTCCGGGCAGGGTCTCCACGAGCAGTACTTC.

V is TRBV11-1 and J is TRBJ2-7, with D hard to call. The CDR3 contains 14 residues. V lost 2 bases and J 5 bases, leaving 13 bases between the germline ends. Looked up from germline, CDR1 is SGHAT and CDR2 is FQDESV (reference sequence). In nucleotides, the CDR3 is TGTGCCAGCAGCTTAAAGAGCCTAGTAGACGAGCAGTACTTC. Translated, it gives CASSLKSLVDEQYF.